This T cell receptor (beta chain) derives from a study of OX40 agonist ivuxolimab in advanced cancers. About the study: Under the entry rules, prior anti-PD-1, anti-PD-L1 or anti-CTLA-4 therapy was allowed, and approximately 36% had some.

V lost 5 bases and J 0 bases, leaving 14 bases between the germline ends. Germline loops: CDR1 LNHDA, CDR2 SQIVND (reference sequence). This CDR3 contains 17 residues. Sequenced by immunoSEQ multiplex PCR; TCRdb stores in-frame clones only, minus some. The sample includes about 30,000 clones, roughly three quarters of them seen just once. At baseline, cycle 4 day 1, and cycle 7 day 1, blood was sampled. This clonotype originated in an adult with an advanced solid tumor such as melanoma, head and neck, liver or kidney cancer. The chain carries TRBV19 and TRBJ1-6; D not certain. Sequencing was performed on CD4+ or CD8+ T cells sorted from blood, taken in a trial of the OX40 agonist ivuxolimab. CDR3 in amino acids: CASSSQVPSSYNSPLHF. Written as DNA, the CDR3 is TGTGCCAGTAGTTCTCAGGTTCCGAGCTCCTATAATTCACCCCTCCACTTT.